These 11 T cell receptor beta chains came from one sample sequenced in a study of chemoradiotherapy in HPV16-positive cancers. Data came from immunoSEQ multiplex PCR; TCRdb stores just in-frame clones and leaves some out. Counted here are about 30,000 clones, more than 80% occurring once; the ten biggest clones make up approximately 5.1%. This sample comprised blood, obtained from a patient who underwent chemoradiotherapy. These receptors were obtained from a human donor with HPV-associated anogenital cancer.

This clone showed up just a few times. The chain couples TRBV7-9 to TRBJ1-4; D is possibly TRBD1 (5 bases). CDR1 is SEHNR, CDR2 FQNEAQ, per germline (reference sequence). The ends were cut back, 5 bases at V and 6 bases at J, with 19 bases in the middle. The length of the CDR3 is 16 residues. The CDR3 loop is CASSPLTGTPDEKLFF. The CDR3, as DNA: TGTGCCAGCAGCCCTCTCACCGGGACGCCGGATGAAAAACTGTTTTTT. Drawing the rest from reference TRBV7-9 and TRBJ1-4, the complete variable domain is DTGVSQNPRHKITKRGQNVTFRCDPISEHNRLYWYRQTLGQGPEFLTYFQNEAQLEKSRLLSDRFSAERPKGSFSTLEIQRTEQGDSAMYLCASSPLTGTPDEKLFFGSGTQLSVL.

The CDR3 bases are TGTGCCAGCAGTCGGGCCGTGCAAGAGACCCAGTACTTC. Its translation: CASSRAVQETQYF. This sequence joins TRBV6-1 and TRBJ2-5; D ambiguous. V dropped 5 bases and J dropped 2 bases, with 9 bases sitting between them. The CDR3 has 13 residues. In germline, CDR1 is MNHNS, CDR2 SASEGT.

The genes are TRBV27 and TRBJ1-3; D is possibly TRBD1 (5 bases). The CDR3 has 14 residues. Trimming removed 6 bases at V and 3 bases at J, with 12 bases between. The germline CDR1 and CDR2 sequences are MNHEY and SMNVEV (reference sequence). CDR3 in amino acids: CASRSGTGGNTIYF. The CDR3 DNA reads as TGTGCCAGCAGATCCGGGACTGGTGGAAACACCATATATTTT.

V usage is TRBV10-2 and J usage is TRBJ2-5; tentatively, D is TRBD2 (6 bases). V was cut by 3 bases and J by 5 bases, with 19 bases left in between. The CDR3 contains 16 residues. Germline-derived CDR1 and CDR2 are WSHSY and SAAADI. CDR3 coding DNA: TGCGCCAGCAGTGAATTTGGCCTAGCGCTAGTCGAGACCCAGTACTTC. Its protein product is CASSEFGLALVETQYF.

The chain combines TRBV5-1 with TRBJ1-4, with 7 bases matching TRBD1. Losses at the gene ends were 4 bases for V and 7 bases for J; bases not matched to a gene: 13. The length of the CDR3 is 16 residues. CDR1 is SGHRS and CDR2 is YFSETQ in the germline V gene. CDR3 coding DNA: TGCGCCAGCAGCGCGGGGGGGGGACAGAGCTTTGAAAAACTGTTTTTT. Amino acids: CASSAGGGQSFEKLFF.

This chain joins TRBV9 and TRBJ2-1, with 9 bases fitting TRBD1. V was pared by 1 base and J by 5 bases, with 4 bases of the junction left unmatched. This CDR3 has 15 residues. CDR1 SGDLS and CDR2 YYNGEE come from the germline V gene. Written as DNA, the CDR3 is TGTGCCAGCAGCGTAACAGGGGGCTTGAACAATGAGCAGTTCTTC. Translated, it gives CASSVTGGLNNEQFF.

V is TRBV18 and J is TRBJ1-3; possibly TRBD1 for D (5 bases). Trimming removed 3 bases from V and 0 bases from J, with 15 bases in between. The length of the CDR3 is 17 residues. The germline gives CDR1 KGHSH, CDR2 LQKENI. The CDR3 loop reads CASSPTSGTASGNTIYF. The CDR3 bases are TGTGCCAGCTCACCGACGTCCGGGACGGCCTCTGGAAACACCATATATTTT.

The count of this clone is one. The V call is TRBV7-9, the J call TRBJ2-5, with 10 nucleotides matching TRBD1. Trimming took 6 bases from V and 1 from J; bases not matched to a gene: 14. The CDR3 loop spans 18 amino acids. Germline CDR1 and CDR2: SEHNR and FQNEAQ (reference sequence). The CDR3, as DNA: TGTGCCAGCAGACACGACAGGGGGCGTACCTTCGTCCAAGAGACCCAGTACTTC. It translates to CASRHDRGRTFVQETQYF.

The chain links TRBV28 to TRBJ2-5; 9 nucleotides match TRBD1. V lost 5 bases, J lost 3 bases, and 7 bases stayed unmatched. The CDR3 sequence is 15 residues long. Per germline, CDR1 MDHEN and CDR2 SYDVKM. The DNA of the CDR3 is TGTGCCAGCAGTCCCGGGACAGGGAGGAAAGAGACCCAGTACTTC. This sequence encodes CASSPGTGRKETQYF.

CDR3 coding DNA: TGTGCCAGCAGCAACTGGGACTTTTCAACTAATGAAAAACTGTTTTTT. Its translation is CASSNWDFSTNEKLFF. The rearrangement uses TRBV5-6 and TRBJ1-4, with D possibly matching TRBD1 (5 bases). The CDR3 runs to 16 residues. The germline V gene encodes CDR1 SGHDT and CDR2 YYEEEE. V was trimmed by 4 bases and J by 0 bases, leaving 13 bases between them.

J is TRBJ1-1 and V is TRBV7-2; D not resolved. V was clipped by 2 bases and J by 7 bases, with 11 bases between them. This CDR3 contains 13 residues. Germline lookup yields CDR1 SGHTA and CDR2 FQGNSA. The CDR3 here is CASSLRAVGEAFF. The CDR3 nucleotides read TGTGCCAGCAGCTTAAGGGCAGTTGGTGAAGCTTTCTTT. The full variable domain, with the rest looked up from reference TRBV7-2 and TRBJ1-1, is GAGVSQSPSNKVTEKGKDVELRCDPISGHTALYWYRQSLGQGLEFLIYFQGNSAPDKSGLPSDRFSAERTGGSVSTLTIQRTQQEDSAVYLCASSLRAVGEAFFGQGTRLTVV.